These 2 T cell receptor beta chains share one sample of origin, sequenced in a study of T cell responses to AZD1222 COVID-19 vaccine (dated by TCRdb to the early 2020s). The library came from the immunoSEQ multiplex PCR assay. Entries here come from immuneACCESS through TCRdb and include only in-frame sequences with V and J called. Some clones fail to appear in such tables; in the studies checked, an unresolved V gene covers under half of the shortfall, and the cause of the remainder is unknown. Present in this sample are approximately 130,000 clones, 75% to 95% of which were seen just once. The ten largest clonotypes hold approximately 5.1% of the sample. The time point label on this specimen signifies: baseline before first vaccination. The sequencing here drew on peripheral blood, taken on day 0 of AZD1222 vaccination. The receptors shown here come from an adult in good health.

Only a few counts were recorded for this clone. This chain links TRBV5-1 with TRBJ1-4; no reliable D call. With 0 bases removed from V and 5 bases from J, the gap between germline ends came to 14 bases. The CDR3 has 16 amino acids. The germline V gene encodes CDR1 SGHRS and CDR2 YFSETQ. The CDR3 DNA reads as TGCGCCAGCAGCTTGGCCTTAAATTTAGGGAATGAAAAACTGTTTTTT. Residues: CASSLALNLGNEKLFF.

V and J are TRBV7-9 and TRBJ1-6; 8 positions match TRBD1. The CDR3 length is 15 residues. V shed 5 bases and J 10 bases; nucleotides not matched to a gene: 10. The V gene's germline CDR1 is SEHNR and CDR2 FQNEAQ (reference sequence). The CDR3 bases are TGTGCCAGCAGCACAGGGGGGGGTTCCAACTCACCCCTCCACTTT. It codes for CASSTGGGSNSPLHF.